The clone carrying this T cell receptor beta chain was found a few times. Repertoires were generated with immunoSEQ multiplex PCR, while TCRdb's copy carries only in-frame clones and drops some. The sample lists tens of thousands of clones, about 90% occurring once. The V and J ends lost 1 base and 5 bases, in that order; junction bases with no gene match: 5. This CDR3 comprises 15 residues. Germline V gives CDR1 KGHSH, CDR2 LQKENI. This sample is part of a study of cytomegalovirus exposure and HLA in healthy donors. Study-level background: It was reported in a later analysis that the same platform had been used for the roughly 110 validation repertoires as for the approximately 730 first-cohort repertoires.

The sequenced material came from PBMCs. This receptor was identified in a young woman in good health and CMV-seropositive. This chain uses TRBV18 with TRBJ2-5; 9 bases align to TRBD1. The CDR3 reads CASSPRTGVEETQYF. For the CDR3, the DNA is TGTGCCAGCTCACCACGGACAGGGGTTGAGGAGACCCAGTACTTC.